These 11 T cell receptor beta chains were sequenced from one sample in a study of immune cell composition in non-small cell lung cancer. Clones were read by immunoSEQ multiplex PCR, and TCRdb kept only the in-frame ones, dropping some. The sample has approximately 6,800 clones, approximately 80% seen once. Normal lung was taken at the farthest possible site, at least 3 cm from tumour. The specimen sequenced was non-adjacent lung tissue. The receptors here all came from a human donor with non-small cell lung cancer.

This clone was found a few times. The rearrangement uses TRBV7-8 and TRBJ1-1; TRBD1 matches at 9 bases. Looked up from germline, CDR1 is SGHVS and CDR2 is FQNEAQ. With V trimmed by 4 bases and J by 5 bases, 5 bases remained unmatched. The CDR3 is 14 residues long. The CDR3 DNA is TGTGCCAGCAGCTCCCACAGGGGGCAGACTGAAGCTTTCTTT. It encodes CASSSHRGQTEAFF.

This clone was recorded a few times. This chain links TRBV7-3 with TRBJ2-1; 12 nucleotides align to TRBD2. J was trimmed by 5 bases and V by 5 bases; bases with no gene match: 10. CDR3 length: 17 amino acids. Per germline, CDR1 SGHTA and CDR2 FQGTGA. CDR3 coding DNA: TGTGCCAGCAGCCACATAACTAGCGGGAGGCGGAACAATGAGCAGTTCTTC. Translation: CASSHITSGRRNNEQFF.

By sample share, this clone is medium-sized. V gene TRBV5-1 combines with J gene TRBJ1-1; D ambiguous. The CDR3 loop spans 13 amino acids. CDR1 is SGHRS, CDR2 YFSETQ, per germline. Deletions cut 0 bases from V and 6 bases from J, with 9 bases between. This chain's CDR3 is CASSLEQNAEAFF. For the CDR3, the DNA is TGCGCCAGCAGCTTGGAACAGAATGCTGAAGCTTTCTTT.

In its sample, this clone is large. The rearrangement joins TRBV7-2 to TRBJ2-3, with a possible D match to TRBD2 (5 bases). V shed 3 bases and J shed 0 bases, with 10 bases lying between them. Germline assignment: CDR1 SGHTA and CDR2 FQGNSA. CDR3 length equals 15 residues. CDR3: CASSFGILSTDTQYF. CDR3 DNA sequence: TGTGCCAGCAGCTTCGGGATCCTTAGCACAGATACGCAGTATTTT. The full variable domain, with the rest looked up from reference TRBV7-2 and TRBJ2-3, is GAGVSQSPSNKVTEKGKDVELRCDPISGHTALYWYRQSLGQGLEFLIYFQGNSAPDKSGLPSDRFSAERTGGSVSTLTIQRTQQEDSAVYLCASSFGILSTDTQYFGPGTRLTVL.

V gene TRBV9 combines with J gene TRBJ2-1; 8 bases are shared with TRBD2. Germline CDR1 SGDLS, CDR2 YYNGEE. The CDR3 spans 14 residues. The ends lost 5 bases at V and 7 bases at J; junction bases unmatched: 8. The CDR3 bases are TGTGCCAGCAGTCCGGGAGGGAGGGGAAATGAGCAGTTCTTC. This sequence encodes CASSPGGRGNEQFF. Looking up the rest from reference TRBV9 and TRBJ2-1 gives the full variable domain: DSGVTQTPKHLITATGQRVTLRCSPRSGDLSVYWYQQSLDQGLQFLIQYYNGEERAKGNILERFSAQQFPDLHSELNLSSLELGDSALYFCASSPGGRGNEQFFGPGTRLTVL.

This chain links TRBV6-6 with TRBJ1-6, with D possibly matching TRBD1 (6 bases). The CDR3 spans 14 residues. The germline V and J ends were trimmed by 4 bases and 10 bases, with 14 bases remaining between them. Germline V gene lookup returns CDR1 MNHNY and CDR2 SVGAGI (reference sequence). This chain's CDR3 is CASSSTGFNSPLHF. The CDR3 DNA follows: TGTGCCAGCAGTTCCACAGGGTTTAACTCACCCCTCCACTTT.

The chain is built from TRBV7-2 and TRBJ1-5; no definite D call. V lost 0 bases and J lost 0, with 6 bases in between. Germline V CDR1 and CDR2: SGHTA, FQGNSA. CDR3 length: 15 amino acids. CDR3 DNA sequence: TGTGCCAGCAGCTTAGCGGGCTATAGCAATCAGCCCCAGCATTTT. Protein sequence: CASSLAGYSNQPQHF.

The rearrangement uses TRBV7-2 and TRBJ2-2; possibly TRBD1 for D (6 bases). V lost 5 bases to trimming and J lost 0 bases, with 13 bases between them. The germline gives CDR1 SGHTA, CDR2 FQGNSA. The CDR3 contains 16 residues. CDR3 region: CASSINRVANTGELFF. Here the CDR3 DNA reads TGTGCCAGCAGCATTAACAGGGTGGCGAACACCGGGGAGCTGTTTTTT. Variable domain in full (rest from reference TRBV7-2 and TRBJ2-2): GAGVSQSPSNKVTEKGKDVELRCDPISGHTALYWYRQSLGQGLEFLIYFQGNSAPDKSGLPSDRFSAERTGGSVSTLTIQRTQQEDSAVYLCASSINRVANTGELFFGEGSRLTVL.

The CDR3 DNA reads TGTGCCAGCAGTCCGACAGGGGACACCGGGGAGCTGTTTTTT. Translating it yields CASSPTGDTGELFF. This chain connects TRBV27 to TRBJ2-2; 8 nucleotides line up with TRBD1. The CDR3 has 14 amino acids. Trimming at V came to 5 bases and at J to 3 bases, leaving 2 bases not matched to a gene. The germline CDR1 and CDR2 sequences are MNHEY and SMNVEV (reference sequence).

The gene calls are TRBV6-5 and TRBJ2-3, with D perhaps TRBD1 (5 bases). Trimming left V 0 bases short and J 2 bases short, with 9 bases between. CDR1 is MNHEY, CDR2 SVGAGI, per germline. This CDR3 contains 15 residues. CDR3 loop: CASSYSGAITDTQYF. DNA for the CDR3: TGTGCCAGCAGTTACTCAGGGGCCATCACAGATACGCAGTATTTT.

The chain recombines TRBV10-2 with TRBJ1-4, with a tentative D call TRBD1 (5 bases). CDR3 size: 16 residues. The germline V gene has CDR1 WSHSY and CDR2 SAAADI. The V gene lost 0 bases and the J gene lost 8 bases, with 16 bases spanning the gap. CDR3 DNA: TGCGCCAGCAGTGAGTCGGGGGGTGTGAGCGGCGAAAAACTGTTTTTT. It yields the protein CASSESGGVSGEKLFF.